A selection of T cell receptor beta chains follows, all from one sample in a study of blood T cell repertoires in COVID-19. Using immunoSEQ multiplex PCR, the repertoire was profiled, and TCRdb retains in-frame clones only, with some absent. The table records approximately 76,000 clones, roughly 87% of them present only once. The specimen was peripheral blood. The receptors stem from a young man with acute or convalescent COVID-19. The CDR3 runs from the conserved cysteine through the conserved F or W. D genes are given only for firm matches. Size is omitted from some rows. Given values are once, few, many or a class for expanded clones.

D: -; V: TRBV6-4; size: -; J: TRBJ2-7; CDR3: CARSRRAERSEQYF; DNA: TGTGCCCGTTCCAGGCGGGCTGAGCGTAGCGAGCAGTACTTC
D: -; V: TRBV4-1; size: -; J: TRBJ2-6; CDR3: CASSQPGHFSGANVLTF; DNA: TGCGCCAGCAGCCAACCGGGACACTTCTCTGGGGCCAACGTCCTGACTTTC
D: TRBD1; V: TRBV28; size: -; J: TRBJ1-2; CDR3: CASSFLRQGAGGYTF; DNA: TGTGCCAGCAGTTTCTTGCGACAGGGGGCTGGTGGCTACACCTTC
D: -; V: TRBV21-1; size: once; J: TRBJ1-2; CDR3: CASSDRNRDPYGYTF; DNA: TGTGCCAGCAGCGACAGAAACAGGGACCCCTATGGCTACACCTTC
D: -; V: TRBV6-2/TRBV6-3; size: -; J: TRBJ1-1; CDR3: CASSEMADEAFF; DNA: TGTGCCAGCAGCGAAATGGCAGATGAAGCTTTCTTT
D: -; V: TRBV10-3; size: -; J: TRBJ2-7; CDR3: CAISGSQGKSDSSYEQYF; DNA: TGTGCCATCAGTGGGTCGCAGGGGAAGTCCGATTCCTCCTACGAGCAGTACTTC
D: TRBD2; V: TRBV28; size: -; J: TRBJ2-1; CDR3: CASSLSGRQFF; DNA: TGTGCCAGCAGTTTGAGCGGGAGACAGTTCTTC
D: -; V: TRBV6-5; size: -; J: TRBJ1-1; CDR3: CASRGREVLTEAFF; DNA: TGTGCCAGCAGGGGCAGGGAAGTTTTAACTGAAGCTTTCTTT
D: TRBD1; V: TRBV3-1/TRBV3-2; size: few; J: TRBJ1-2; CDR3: CASKTGTDSYGYTF; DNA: TGTGCCAGCAAGACCGGGACAGACAGCTATGGCTACACCTTC
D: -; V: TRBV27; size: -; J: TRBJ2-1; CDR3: CASSLGAGGGYNEQFF; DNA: TGTGCCAGCAGTTTAGGGGCAGGGGGAGGCTACAATGAGCAGTTCTTC
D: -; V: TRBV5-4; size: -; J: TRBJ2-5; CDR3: CASSLGQPQETQYF; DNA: TGTGCCAGCAGCTTGGGACAGCCCCAAGAGACCCAGTACTTC
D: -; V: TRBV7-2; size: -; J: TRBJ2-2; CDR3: CASRYDQGTGELFF; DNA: TGTGCCAGCAGATATGATCAGGGGACCGGGGAGCTGTTTTTT
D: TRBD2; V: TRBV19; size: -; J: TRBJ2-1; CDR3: CASRAGGLGGHEQFF; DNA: TGTGCCAGTAGAGCGGGAGGGCTCGGGGGGCATGAGCAGTTCTTC
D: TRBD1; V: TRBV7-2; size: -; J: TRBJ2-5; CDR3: CASSFDRGAETQYF; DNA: TGTGCCAGCAGCTTTGACAGGGGGGCGGAGACCCAGTACTTC
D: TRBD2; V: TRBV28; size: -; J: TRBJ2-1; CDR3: CASRLASSYNEQFF; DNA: TGTGCCAGCAGACTAGCGAGCTCCTACAATGAGCAGTTCTTC
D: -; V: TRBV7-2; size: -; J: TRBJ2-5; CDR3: CASSLGGPQETQYF; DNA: TGTGCCAGCAGCCTAGGAGGGCCCCAAGAGACCCAGTACTTC
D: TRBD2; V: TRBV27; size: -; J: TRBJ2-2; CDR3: CASSLFPAGINGELFF; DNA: TGTGCCAGCAGTTTATTCCCAGCGGGAATAAACGGGGAGCTGTTTTTT
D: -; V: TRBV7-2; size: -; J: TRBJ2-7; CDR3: CASSLIAIQYEQYF; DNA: TGTGCCAGCAGCTTAATTGCCATCCAGTACGAGCAGTACTTC
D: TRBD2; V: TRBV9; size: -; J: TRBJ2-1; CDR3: CASSVEIPSGKSEQFF; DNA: TGTGCCAGCAGCGTAGAAATTCCTAGCGGGAAGTCTGAGCAGTTCTTC
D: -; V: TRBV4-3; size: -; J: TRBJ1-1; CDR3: CASSQATGSPVAFF; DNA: TGCGCCAGCAGCCAAGCGACAGGCAGCCCAGTAGCTTTCTTT
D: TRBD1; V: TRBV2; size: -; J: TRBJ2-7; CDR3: CASGPGQGAYEQYF; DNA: TGTGCCAGTGGACCGGGACAGGGGGCGTACGAGCAGTACTTC
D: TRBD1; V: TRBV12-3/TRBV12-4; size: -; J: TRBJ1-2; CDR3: CASSPTGAYGYTF; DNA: TGTGCCAGCAGTCCGACAGGGGCCTATGGCTACACCTTC
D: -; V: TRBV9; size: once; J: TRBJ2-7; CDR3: CASSVGLGRSYEQYF; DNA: TGTGCCAGCAGCGTAGGTTTGGGCAGGTCCTACGAGCAGTACTTC
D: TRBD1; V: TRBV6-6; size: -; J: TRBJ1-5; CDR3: CASSPAGGTGYYSNQPQHF; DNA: TGTGCCAGCAGTCCCGCTGGGGGGACAGGGTATTATAGCAATCAGCCCCAGCATTTT
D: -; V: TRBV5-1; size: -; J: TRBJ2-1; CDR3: CASSSPLALPVNEQFF; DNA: TGCGCCAGCAGCAGCCCCCTAGCCCTACCCGTTAATGAGCAGTTCTTC
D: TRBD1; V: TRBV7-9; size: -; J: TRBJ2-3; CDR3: CASRPTGIRTDTQYF; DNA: TGTGCCAGCAGGCCGACAGGGATTAGAACAGATACGCAGTATTTT
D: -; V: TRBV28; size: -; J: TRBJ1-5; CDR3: CASSFEQGWDNQPQHF; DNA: TGTGCCAGCAGTTTTGAACAGGGTTGGGACAATCAGCCCCAGCATTTT
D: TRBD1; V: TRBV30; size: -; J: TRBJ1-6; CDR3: CAWNTRGQGSNSPLHF; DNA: TGTGCTTGGAATACGAGGGGACAGGGGTCTAATTCACCCCTCCACTTT
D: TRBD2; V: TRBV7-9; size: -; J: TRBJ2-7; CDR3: CASSPSGTSYEQYF; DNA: TGTGCCAGCAGCCCTAGCGGGACGTCCTACGAGCAGTACTTC
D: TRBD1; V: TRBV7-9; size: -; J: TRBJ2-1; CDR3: CASTPPGTGVNEQFF; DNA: TGTGCCAGCACGCCACCGGGGACAGGGGTCAATGAGCAGTTCTTC
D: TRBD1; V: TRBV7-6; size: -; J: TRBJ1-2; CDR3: CASSLGLRTGGGYTF; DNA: TGTGCCAGCAGCTTAGGGTTAAGGACAGGAGGAGGCTACACCTTC
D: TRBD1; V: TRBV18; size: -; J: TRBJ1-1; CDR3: CASRGQGGTEAFF; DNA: TGTGCCAGCCGGGGACAGGGTGGGACTGAAGCTTTCTTT
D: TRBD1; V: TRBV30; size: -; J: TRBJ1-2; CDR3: CAWGRTGSSSGYTF; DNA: TGTGCCTGGGGGCGGACAGGCTCCTCCTCAGGCTACACCTTC
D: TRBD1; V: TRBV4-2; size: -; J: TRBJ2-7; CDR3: CASSHKDRGPVEQYF; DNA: TGTGCCAGCAGCCACAAAGACAGGGGGCCCGTCGAGCAGTACTTC
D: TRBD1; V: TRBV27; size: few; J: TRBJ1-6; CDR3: CASSLSTGMGSPLHF; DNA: TGTGCCAGCAGTTTATCGACAGGGATGGGTTCACCCCTCCACTTT
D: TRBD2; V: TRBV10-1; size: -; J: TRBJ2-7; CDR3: CASSDAASGTYEQYF; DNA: TGCGCCAGCAGTGACGCGGCTAGCGGGACCTACGAGCAGTACTTC
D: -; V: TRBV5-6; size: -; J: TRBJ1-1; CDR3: CASNRQGTKAFF; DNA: TGTGCCAGCAACCGGCAGGGTACTAAAGCTTTCTTT
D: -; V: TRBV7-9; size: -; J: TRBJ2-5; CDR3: CASSPKRRLLETQYF; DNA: TGTGCCAGCAGCCCCAAACGACGACTACTAGAGACCCAGTACTTC
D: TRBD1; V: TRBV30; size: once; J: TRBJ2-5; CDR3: CAWSLTGGVEETQYF; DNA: TGTGCCTGGAGCCTGACAGGGGGGGTCGAAGAGACCCAGTACTTC
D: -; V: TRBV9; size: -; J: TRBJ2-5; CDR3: CASSSNEGRGETQYF; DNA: TGTGCCAGCAGCTCGAACGAGGGCCGTGGCGAGACCCAGTACTTC
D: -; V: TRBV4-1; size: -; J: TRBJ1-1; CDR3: CASSPGGNTEAFF; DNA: TGCGCCAGCAGCCCGGGGGGCAACACTGAAGCTTTCTTT
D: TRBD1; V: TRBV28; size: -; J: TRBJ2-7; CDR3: CASSSGTAFSYEQYF; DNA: TGTGCCAGCAGTTCCGGGACAGCCTTCTCCTACGAGCAGTACTTC
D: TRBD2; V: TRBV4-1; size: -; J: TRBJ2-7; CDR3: CASSTTSAYEQYF; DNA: TGCGCCAGCAGCACAACTAGCGCCTACGAGCAGTACTTC
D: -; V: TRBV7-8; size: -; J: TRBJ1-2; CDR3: CASSSGYGYTF; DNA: TGTGCCAGCAGTTCAGGATATGGCTACACCTTC
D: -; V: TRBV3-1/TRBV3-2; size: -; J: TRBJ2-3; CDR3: CASSSADTQYF; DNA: TGTGCCAGCAGCTCCGCAGATACGCAGTATTTT
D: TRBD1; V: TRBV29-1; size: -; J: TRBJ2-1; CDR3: CSVPGQGAYGEQFF; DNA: TGCAGCGTTCCCGGACAGGGGGCATATGGTGAGCAGTTCTTC
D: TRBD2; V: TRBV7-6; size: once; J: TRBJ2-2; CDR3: CASSLPRGGTGELFF; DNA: TGTGCCAGCAGCTTACCTCGCGGGGGCACCGGGGAGCTGTTTTTT
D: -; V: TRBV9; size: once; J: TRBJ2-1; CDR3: CASSPGGRVGDEQFF; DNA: TGTGCCAGCAGCCCCGGTGGCAGGGTAGGGGATGAGCAGTTCTTC